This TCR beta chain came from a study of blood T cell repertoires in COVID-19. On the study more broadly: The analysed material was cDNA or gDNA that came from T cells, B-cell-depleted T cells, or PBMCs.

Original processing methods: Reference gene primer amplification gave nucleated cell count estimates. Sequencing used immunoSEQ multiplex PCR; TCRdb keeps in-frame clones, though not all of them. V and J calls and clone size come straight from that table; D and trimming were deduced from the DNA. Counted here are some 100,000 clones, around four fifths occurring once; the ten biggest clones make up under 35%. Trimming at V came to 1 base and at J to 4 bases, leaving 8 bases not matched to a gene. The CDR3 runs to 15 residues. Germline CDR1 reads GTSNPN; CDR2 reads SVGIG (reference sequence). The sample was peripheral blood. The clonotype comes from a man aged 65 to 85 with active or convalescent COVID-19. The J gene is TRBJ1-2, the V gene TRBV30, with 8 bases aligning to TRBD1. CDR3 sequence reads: CAWSDRRTGGYGYTF. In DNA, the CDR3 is TGTGCCTGGAGTGACCGTCGAACAGGGGGCTATGGCTACACCTTC.